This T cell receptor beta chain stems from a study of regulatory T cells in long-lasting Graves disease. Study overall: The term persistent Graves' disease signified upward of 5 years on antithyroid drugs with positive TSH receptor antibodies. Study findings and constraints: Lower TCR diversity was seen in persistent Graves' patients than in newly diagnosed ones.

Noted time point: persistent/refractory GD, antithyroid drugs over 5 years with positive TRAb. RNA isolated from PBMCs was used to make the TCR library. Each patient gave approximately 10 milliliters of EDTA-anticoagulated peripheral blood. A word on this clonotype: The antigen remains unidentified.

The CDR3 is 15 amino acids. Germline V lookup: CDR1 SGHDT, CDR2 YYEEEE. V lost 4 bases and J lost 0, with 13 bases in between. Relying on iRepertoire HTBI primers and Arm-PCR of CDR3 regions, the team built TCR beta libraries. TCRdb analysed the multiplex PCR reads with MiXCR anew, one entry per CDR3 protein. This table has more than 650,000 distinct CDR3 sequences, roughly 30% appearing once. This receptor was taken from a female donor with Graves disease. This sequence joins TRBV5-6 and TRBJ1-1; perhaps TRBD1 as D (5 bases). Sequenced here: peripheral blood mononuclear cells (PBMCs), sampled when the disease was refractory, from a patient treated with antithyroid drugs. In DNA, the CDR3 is TGTGCCAGCAGCGGGGAATGGGGGTTGAACACTGAAGCTTTCTTT. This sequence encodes CASSGEWGLNTEAFF.